A single sample gave rise to the 17 T cell receptor beta chains below, sequenced in a study of blood T cell repertoires in COVID-19. Profiled with immunoSEQ multiplex PCR; TCRdb holds only in-frame clones, not every one. The sample has approximately 98,000 clones; 88% are singletons. Sequences were obtained from peripheral blood. Source of these receptors: a human donor in a cohort sampled during active COVID-19.

This sequence joins TRBV19 and TRBJ2-1, with a weak D call TRBD2 (6 bases). V lost 0 bases to trimming and J lost 8 bases, with 23 bases between them. This CDR3 contains 18 residues. The germline V gene has CDR1 LNHDA and CDR2 SQIVND (reference sequence). CDR3 region: CASSIDLPGVGRLDEQFF. The CDR3 DNA reads TGTGCCAGTAGTATAGACCTTCCCGGAGTTGGTAGACTAGATGAGCAGTTCTTC.

This chain connects TRBV6-1 to TRBJ1-2; 7 nucleotides align to TRBD1. The CDR3 runs 13 residues. V gave up 1 base and J gave up 5 bases; unmatched junction bases: 1. Germline V gene sequence: CDR1 MNHNS, CDR2 SASEGT. The CDR3 DNA reads as TGTGCCAGCAGTGAAGACAGGGGTTATGGCTACACCTTC. This codes for CASSEDRGYGYTF.

The chain carries TRBV7-9 and TRBJ1-1; 8 nucleotides align to TRBD1. The germline V gene has CDR1 SEHNR and CDR2 FQNEAQ (reference sequence). V gave up 5 bases and J gave up 5 bases; unmatched junction bases: 7. This CDR3 has 14 amino acids. CDR3 nucleotides: TGTGCCAGCAGCCGTAACAGACAGGGGACTGAAGCTTTCTTT. As protein: CASSRNRQGTEAFF.

J is TRBJ1-2 and V is TRBV11-2; D possibly corresponds to TRBD1 (5 bases). The CDR3 has 12 amino acids. Germline V gene lookup returns CDR1 SGHAT and CDR2 FQNNGV. Deletions cut 6 bases from V and 8 bases from J, with 13 bases between. The CDR3 reads CASSPQGHGYTF. The CDR3 DNA sequence: TGTGCCAGCAGTCCTCAGGGCCACGGCTACACCTTC.

This clone was observed once. This sequence joins TRBV14 and TRBJ1-1; no firm D call. The CDR3 contains 13 residues. Germline values: CDR1 SGHDN, CDR2 FVKESK. Trimming took off 6 bases at V and 1 base at J, with 9 bases between the two ends. CDR3 in amino acids: CASSRRENTEAFF. The CDR3, as DNA: TGTGCCAGCAGTCGACGGGAGAACACTGAAGCTTTCTTT.

The chain has TRBV2 and TRBJ2-7; TRBD1 might be the D (6 bases). V dropped 8 bases and J dropped 3 bases, with 14 bases sitting between them. The CDR3 has 13 amino acids. Germline V gives CDR1 SNHLY, CDR2 FYNNEI. CDR3 coding DNA: TGTGCCAGCGACCGGGACAAGTACTACGAGCAGTACTTC. This codes for CASDRDKYYEQYF. Looking up the rest from reference TRBV2 and TRBJ2-7 gives the full variable domain: EPEVTQTPSHQVTQMGQEVILRCVPISNHLYFYWYRQILGQKVEFLVSFYNNEISEKSEIFDDQFSVERPDGSNFTLKIRSTKLEDSAMYFCASDRDKYYEQYFGPGTRLTVT.

The chain combines TRBV5-6 with TRBJ2-3, with 8 bases lining up with TRBD2. Germline V lookup: CDR1 SGHDT, CDR2 YYEEEE. With V trimmed by 1 base and J by 0 bases, 4 bases remained unmatched. The CDR3 consists of 16 residues. The CDR3 reads CASSLTSGVSTDTQYF. The CDR3 nucleotides read TGTGCCAGCAGCTTGACTAGCGGAGTTAGCACAGATACGCAGTATTTT.

The chain links TRBV6-2 or TRBV6-3 to TRBJ2-2; 12 bases are a match to TRBD2. Germline V CDR1 and CDR2: MNHEY, SVGEGT. The CDR3 is 16 amino acids. Trimming took 4 bases from V and 10 from J; bases not matched to a gene: 10. CDR3 in amino acids: CASSSLAGGPGLELFF. The CDR3 DNA reads TGTGCCAGCAGTTCACTAGCGGGAGGCCCCGGATTGGAGCTGTTTTTT.

This chain joins TRBV5-1 and TRBJ2-1; TRBD2 matches at 8 bases. CDR1 and CDR2 (germline): SGHRS, YFSETQ. V lost 4 bases and J lost 2; bases outside the gene matches: 8. The CDR3 has 16 amino acids. The CDR3 bases are TGCGCCAGCAGCCCTGGGCGGGGGGCTACCTACAATGAGCAGTTCTTC. Translating it yields CASSPGRGATYNEQFF.

CDR3 protein: CASSEHSINRVQGYTF. The DNA of the CDR3 is TGTGCCAGCAGTGAACACTCCATAAACAGGGTTCAGGGCTACACCTTC. V is TRBV6-1 and J is TRBJ1-2, with a tentative D call TRBD1 (6 bases). The length of the CDR3 is 16 residues. Deletions cut 2 bases from V and 8 bases from J, with 21 bases between. Germline CDR1 is MNHNS and CDR2 is SASEGT.

The chain carries TRBV7-6 and TRBJ2-3, with 7 bases matching TRBD1. The CDR3 is made up of 13 amino acids. The junction had 3 bases not matched to a gene; V was cut back by 5 bases and J by 4 bases. Germline CDR1 SGHVS, CDR2 FNYEAQ. CDR3 sequence (DNA): TGTGCCAGCAGCAATACAGGGGCAGATACGCAGTATTTT. It is translated as CASSNTGADTQYF.

This chain connects TRBV6-5 to TRBJ2-7; possibly TRBD1 for D (6 bases). This CDR3 contains 16 residues. Germline CDR1 is MNHEY and CDR2 is SVGAGI. The germline V and J ends were trimmed by 0 bases and 3 bases, with 15 bases remaining between them. The CDR3 here is CASSYSSTGSLYEQYF. In nucleotides, the CDR3 is TGTGCCAGCAGTTACTCGTCTACAGGGTCTCTCTACGAGCAGTACTTC.

The chain combines TRBV10-2 with TRBJ2-3, with 13 bases matching TRBD2. V gave up 0 bases and J gave up 4 bases; unmatched junction bases: 7. This CDR3 contains 18 residues. From germline, CDR1 is WSHSY and CDR2 SAAADI. CDR3 loop: CASSESAPGLAGSDTQYF. CDR3 bases: TGCGCCAGCAGTGAGTCGGCCCCGGGACTAGCGGGATCAGATACGCAGTATTTT.

V gene TRBV18 combines with J gene TRBJ2-1; D is possibly TRBD1 (5 bases). Germline loops: CDR1 KGHSH, CDR2 LQKENI. V gave up 3 bases and J gave up 0 bases, with 15 bases separating them. The CDR3 is made up of 17 amino acids. CDR3 sequence: CASSPIRGFGSYNEQFF. The CDR3 DNA reads TGTGCCAGCTCACCTATAAGGGGTTTTGGCTCCTACAATGAGCAGTTCTTC.

The chain combines TRBV11-3 with TRBJ2-1, with TRBD2 as a possible D gene (6 bases). Germline loops: CDR1 SGHNT, CDR2 YENEEA. This CDR3 region has 16 residues. Deletions cut 0 bases from V and 1 base from J, with 10 bases between. The CDR3 protein is CASSLEGSGSYNEQFF. The CDR3 DNA is TGTGCCAGCAGCTTAGAGGGTAGCGGTTCCTACAATGAGCAGTTCTTC.

The chain has TRBV5-6 and TRBJ2-7; TRBD2 matches at 10 bases. V gave up 0 bases and J gave up 4 bases; unmatched junction bases: 4. The germline gives CDR1 SGHDT, CDR2 YYEEEE. This CDR3 region has 15 residues. The CDR3 loop reads CASSLGAGGPYEQYF. The CDR3 bases are TGTGCCAGCAGCTTGGGAGCGGGAGGGCCTTACGAGCAGTACTTC. Based on the CDR3 plus reference TRBV5-6 and TRBJ2-7, the full variable domain is DAGVTQSPTHLIKTRGQQVTLRCSPKSGHDTVSWYQQALGQGPQFIFQYYEEEERQRGNFPDRFSGHQFPNYSSELNVNALLLGDSALYLCASSLGAGGPYEQYFGPGTRLTVT.

The chain carries TRBV19 and TRBJ2-7, with no clear D. The germline gives CDR1 LNHDA, CDR2 SQIVND (reference sequence). The CDR3 spans 15 residues. Trimming removed 3 bases from V and 2 bases from J, with 14 bases in between. The CDR3 loop is CASSMAQASPYEQYF. CDR3 DNA sequence: TGTGCCAGTAGTATGGCGCAGGCCAGCCCCTACGAGCAGTACTTC. The full variable domain, with the rest looked up from reference TRBV19 and TRBJ2-7, is DGGITQSPKYLFRKEGQNVTLSCEQNLNHDAMYWYRQDPGQGLRLIYYSQIVNDFQKGDIAEGYSVSREKKESFPLTVTSAQKNPTAFYLCASSMAQASPYEQYFGPGTRLTVT.